This T cell receptor beta chain emerged from a study of early T cells in non-severe SARS-CoV-2 infection. Study summary: From unsorted whole blood, bulk RNA was sequenced, and the chains remained unpaired. Study-wide results and caveats: VDJdb-based annotation leaned toward anti-spike CD8 responses and missed private and CD4 specificities.

In this sample, this clonotype turned up a few times. Its antigen is currently unknown. Unique molecular identifiers tagged individual cDNA molecules. Using its own MiXCR run on the 5' RACE reads, TCRdb lists one record per CDR3 protein. The sample includes tens of thousands of distinct CDR3 sequences, 9% to 10% of them seen just once. This TCR was recovered from an adult who was a healthcare worker with PCR-confirmed SARS-CoV-2 infection or an uninfected control (not recorded which). The sequencing used whole blood, collected at baseline.

The CDR3 loop reads CASSFVGGSRVVEQFF. As DNA, the CDR3 is TGTGCCAGCAGCTTCGTAGGAGGGAGTAGGGTTGTTGAGCAGTTCTTC. The chain is built from TRBV5-4 and TRBJ2-1; D possibly corresponds to TRBD2 (6 bases). V lost 2 bases and J lost 9, with 21 bases in between. Germline-derived CDR1 and CDR2 are SGHNT and YYREEE (reference sequence). The CDR3 has 16 residues.